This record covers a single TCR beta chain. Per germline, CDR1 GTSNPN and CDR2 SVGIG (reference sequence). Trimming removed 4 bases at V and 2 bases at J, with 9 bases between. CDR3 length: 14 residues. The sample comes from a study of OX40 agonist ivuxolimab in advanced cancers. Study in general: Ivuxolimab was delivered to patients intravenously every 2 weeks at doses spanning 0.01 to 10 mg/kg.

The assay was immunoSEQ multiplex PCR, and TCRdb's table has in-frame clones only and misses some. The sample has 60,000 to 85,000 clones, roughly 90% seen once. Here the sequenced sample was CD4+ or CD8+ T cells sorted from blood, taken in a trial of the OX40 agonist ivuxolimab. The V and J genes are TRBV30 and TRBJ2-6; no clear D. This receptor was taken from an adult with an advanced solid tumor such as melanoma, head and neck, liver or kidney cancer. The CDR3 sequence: CAWKAGAGANVLTF. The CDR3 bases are TGTGCCTGGAAGGCTGGGGCTGGGGCCAACGTCCTGACTTTC.